The text below deals with one TCR beta chain. Its target is not known. Germline V CDR1 and CDR2: SQVTM, ANQGSEA. Trimming left V 8 bases short and J 0 bases short, with 9 bases between. This CDR3 has 12 residues. Original processing methods: Out-of-frame sequences were removed, leaving some 2 million distinct TCRbeta sequences. Assay: immunoSEQ multiplex PCR; the TCRdb copy retains only in-frame clones and omits some. V, J and clone size derive from that table, while D and trimming were established from the DNA sequence. In the table there are 50,000 to 60,000 clones, 82% of which are singletons. This sample was included in a study of memory CD4+ T cells and cytomegalovirus serostatus. Broader study findings: About 40% of the roughly 160 known CMV-associated TCRbeta sequences appeared in CD4+ memory.

Single viable CD3+CD4+CD8-CD45RO+ cells were sorted as the memory CD4+ T cells. After thawing, CD4+ T cells were positively selected. Sample: memory CD4+ T cells from blood. The chain carries TRBV29-1 and TRBJ2-3; D might be TRBD1 (6 bases). The clonotype was recovered from an adult in good health and CMV-seronegative. The CDR3 loop is CSSQGSTDTQYF. The CDR3 region has the DNA TGCAGCTCGCAGGGGAGCACAGATACGCAGTATTTT.